This is a list of T cell receptor beta chains from one sample in a study of blood T cell repertoires in COVID-19. Measured with immunoSEQ multiplex PCR; TCRdb has only the in-frame clones, and not every one. The sample yields some 90,000 clones, roughly 89% seen once. The sequencing sample was made of peripheral blood. The receptors were gathered from a woman over 75 with active COVID-19. Both conserved end residues are part of each CDR3. Each record gives: V gene, J gene, D gene, clone size, CDR3 DNA, CDR3 protein. A D gene is named only where the DNA matches it firmly. Where a row states a size, it is once, few, many or the class of an expanded clone; other rows omit it.

V: TRBV27
J: TRBJ2-5
D: TRBD2
size: -
DNA: TGTGCCAGCAGGGGACTAGCGGGAGTAAAAGAGACCCAGTACTTC
CDR3: CASRGLAGVKETQYF

V: TRBV3-1/TRBV3-2
J: TRBJ1-4
D: -
size: -
DNA: TGTGCCAGCAGCCGCAAAGGACTACATGAAAAACTGTTTTTT
CDR3: CASSRKGLHEKLFF

V: TRBV27
J: TRBJ2-7
D: TRBD2
size: -
DNA: TGTGCCAGCAGTTCCGGGGCTAGCGGGAGAGGGAGCTCCTACGAGCAGTACTTC
CDR3: CASSSGASGRGSSYEQYF

V: TRBV10-2
J: TRBJ2-7
D: TRBD2
size: -
DNA: TGCGCCAGCAGGGGGACTAGCGTCCACGAGCAGTACTTC
CDR3: CASRGTSVHEQYF

V: TRBV18
J: TRBJ2-1
D: -
size: -
DNA: TGTGCCAGCTCACCGCGGGAAGAGCAGTTCTTC
CDR3: CASSPREEQFF

V: TRBV2
J: TRBJ1-1
D: -
size: -
DNA: TGTGCCAGCTTGTACAGCCACGTGGTTGCTGAAGCTTTCTTT
CDR3: CASLYSHVVAEAFF

V: TRBV13
J: TRBJ1-1
D: TRBD1
size: -
DNA: TGTGCCAGCAGCTTAGCTTCGACAGGGGGGGGTGAAGCTTTCTTT
CDR3: CASSLASTGGGEAFF

V: TRBV19
J: TRBJ2-1
D: TRBD1
size: -
DNA: TGTGCCAGTATTAAGGACAGGGGGCTCTACAATGAGCAGTTCTTC
CDR3: CASIKDRGLYNEQFF

V: TRBV6-2/TRBV6-3
J: TRBJ2-7
D: -
size: -
DNA: TGTGCCAGCAGCGAACGACAAGAGCAGTACTTC
CDR3: CASSERQEQYF

V: TRBV6-5
J: TRBJ2-3
D: TRBD2
size: -
DNA: TGTGCCAGCAGTCCGGGACTAGCGGGATCTGATACGCAGTATTTT
CDR3: CASSPGLAGSDTQYF

V: TRBV4-1
J: TRBJ2-7
D: -
size: -
DNA: TGCGCCAGCAGCCAAGCCAGCGGAACCTACGAGCAGTACTTC
CDR3: CASSQASGTYEQYF

V: TRBV16
J: TRBJ1-2
D: -
size: -
DNA: TGTGCCAGCAGCCAGGACAGTCACTATGGCTACACCTTC
CDR3: CASSQDSHYGYTF

V: TRBV19
J: TRBJ1-6
D: -
size: -
DNA: TGTGCCAGTAGTATCTCGGCAGGAATTAAATCACCCCTCCACTTT
CDR3: CASSISAGIKSPLHF

V: TRBV10-3
J: TRBJ2-4
D: TRBD2
size: -
DNA: TGTGCCATCAGTGAAGGACTAGTGAACATTCAGTACTTC
CDR3: CAISEGLVNIQYF

V: TRBV5-1
J: TRBJ2-3
D: -
size: -
DNA: TGCGCCAGCAGCCCTCTTTACGGGAGCACAGATACGCAGTATTTT
CDR3: CASSPLYGSTDTQYF

V: TRBV15
J: TRBJ2-1
D: -
size: few
DNA: TGTGCCACCGCCCGGGTAATGGCCTACAATGAGCAGTTCTTC
CDR3: CATARVMAYNEQFF

V: TRBV2
J: TRBJ2-4
D: TRBD1
size: -
DNA: TGTGCCAGCAGGGCTTCGACAGGGGTCGGGGTCTTC
CDR3: CASRASTGVGVF

V: TRBV7-2
J: TRBJ2-3
D: TRBD2
size: few
DNA: TGTGCCAGCAGCTTAGGCCTAGCGGCCCGCACAGATACGCAGTATTTT
CDR3: CASSLGLAARTDTQYF

V: TRBV19
J: TRBJ2-2
D: -
size: -
DNA: TGTGCCAGTAGCTATACCCAAGCCAGGGCCACGAACACCGGGGAGCTGTTTTTT
CDR3: CASSYTQARATNTGELFF

V: TRBV6-2/TRBV6-3
J: TRBJ2-7
D: TRBD1
size: -
DNA: TGTGCCAGCAGTCTCACCCGGGACAGGGCTTCCTACGAGCAGTACTTC
CDR3: CASSLTRDRASYEQYF

V: TRBV7-3
J: TRBJ2-1
D: TRBD1
size: -
DNA: TGTGCCAGCAGCTTAATGCAGGGGGATAATGAGCAGTTCTTC
CDR3: CASSLMQGDNEQFF

V: TRBV4-2
J: TRBJ2-2
D: -
size: -
DNA: TGTGCCAGCAGCCAAGATTCTCATGACTTCTCGGGGGAGCTGTTTTTT
CDR3: CASSQDSHDFSGELFF